This TCR beta chain was retrieved from a study of cytomegalovirus exposure and HLA in healthy donors. Worth noting for this clone: As yet, its antigen is unknown.

Study-wide results and caveats: For cytomegalovirus status, the classifier reportedly gave diagnoses with high specificity and sensitivity.

13 Jbeta primers and 60 Vbeta primers were used for the PCR. Measured with immunoSEQ multiplex PCR; TCRdb has only the in-frame clones, and not every one. The sample yields under 200,000 clones, roughly 85% seen once. Trimming took off 7 bases at V and 0 bases at J, with 9 bases between the two ends. Germline CDR1 is MNHNS and CDR2 is SASEGT. The CDR3 totals 13 residues. The clonotype was recovered from a woman aged 45-59 years in good health and CMV-seronegative. This chain links TRBV6-1 with TRBJ1-1; D may be TRBD1 (5 bases). The sample taken for sequencing was PBMCs. CDR3: CASTWTLNTEAFF. The CDR3 nucleotides read TGTGCCAGCACTTGGACATTGAACACTGAAGCTTTCTTT.